Following are 7 T cell receptor beta chains from one sample sequenced in a study of T cells in Graves' hyperthyroidism and ophthalmopathy. Using RNA transcripts as the source, TCR beta CDR3 regions were amplified. First-round RT-PCR targeting the TCR CDR3 was performed with the HTBI primer set. TCRdb used MiXCR to reprocess the multiplex PCR reads, holding one entry per CDR3 protein. The table has hundreds of thousands of distinct CDR3 sequences, 13% to 15% seen once. Sequenced material: blood. All receptors come from a woman between 45 and 60 years old with Graves' ophthalmopathy.

This clonotype came up many times. The V and J genes are TRBV4-3 and TRBJ2-5; no definite D call. The CDR3 consists of 14 residues. Deletions cut 1 base from V and 5 bases from J, with 11 bases between. Germline assignment: CDR1 LGHNA and CDR2 YSLEER. The CDR3 here is CASSQGYGRETQYF. CDR3 in DNA: TGCGCCAGCAGCCAAGGCTATGGGCGCGAGACCCAGTACTTC.

The sample holds many counts of this clonotype. The chain joins TRBV7-3 to TRBJ2-3; D might be TRBD2 (6 bases). The germline V gene has CDR1 SGHTA and CDR2 FQGTGA. The CDR3 is 14 residues long. V gave up 5 bases and J gave up 4 bases, with 13 bases separating them. The CDR3 nucleotides read TGTGCCAGCAGCCATCGTCGGGAGTCAGATACGCAGTATTTT. This translates into CASSHRRESDTQYF.

The count of this clonotype is one. A read error is possible here, since a much larger clone lies one base away. V usage is TRBV29-1 and J usage is TRBJ2-1, with 9 bases fitting TRBD2. The CDR3 is made up of 16 amino acids. Germline assignment: CDR1 SQVTM and CDR2 ANQGSEA. Trimming removed 4 bases from V and 4 bases from J; junction bases left unmatched: 11. In DNA, the CDR3 is TGCAGCGTTGCGTGGCGCCCTAGCGGGAAATACAATGAGCAGTTCTTC. Amino acid sequence: CSVAWRPSGKYNEQFF.

This clonotype has at least ten counts. The rearrangement links TRBV5-1 to TRBJ1-1; tentatively, D is TRBD1 (6 bases). V shed 6 bases and J shed 1 base, with 10 bases lying between them. CDR3 length equals 13 residues. The germline V gene encodes CDR1 SGHRS and CDR2 YFSETQ. The CDR3 coding sequence is TGCGCCAGCACCAGGACAGAGAACACTGAAGCTTTCTTT. It codes for CASTRTENTEAFF.

The V and J genes are TRBV7-9 and TRBJ1-1; 9 nucleotides agree with TRBD1. There are 15 residues in the CDR3. Trimming at V came to 1 base and at J to 4 bases, leaving 4 bases not matched to a gene. Germline V lookup: CDR1 SEHNR, CDR2 FQNEAQ (reference sequence). The CDR3 DNA reads TGTGCCAGCAGCTTAGTGGAGACAGGGGGCACTGAAGCTTTCTTT. Its protein is CASSLVETGGTEAFF. Together with reference TRBV7-9 and TRBJ1-1, the CDR3 gives the full variable domain: DTGVSQNPRHKITKRGQNVTFRCDPISEHNRLYWYRQTLGQGPEFLTYFQNEAQLEKSRLLSDRFSAERPKGSFSTLEIQRTEQGDSAMYLCASSLVETGGTEAFFGQGTRLTVV.

This clonotype was seen repeatedly, ten times or more. The CDR3 sequence: CSAKGRKSSNYGYTF. In nucleotides, the CDR3 is TGCAGTGCAAAGGGCCGGAAGAGCTCTAACTATGGCTACACCTTC. The chain recombines TRBV20-1 with TRBJ1-2; D is uncertain. The germline V and J ends were trimmed by 6 bases and 0 bases, with 17 bases remaining between them. CDR1 is DFQATT, CDR2 SNEGSKA, per germline (reference sequence). This CDR3 is 15 amino acids long.

This clonotype was recorded many times. V gene TRBV6-1 combines with J gene TRBJ1-2; 7 bases fit TRBD1. The junction had 9 bases not matched to a gene; V was cut back by 4 bases and J by 4 bases. Germline CDR1 MNHNS, CDR2 SASEGT. The CDR3 runs to 15 residues. CDR3: CASSAYRGISYGYTF. CDR3 coding DNA: TGTGCCAGCAGTGCCTACAGGGGTATTTCCTATGGCTACACCTTC.